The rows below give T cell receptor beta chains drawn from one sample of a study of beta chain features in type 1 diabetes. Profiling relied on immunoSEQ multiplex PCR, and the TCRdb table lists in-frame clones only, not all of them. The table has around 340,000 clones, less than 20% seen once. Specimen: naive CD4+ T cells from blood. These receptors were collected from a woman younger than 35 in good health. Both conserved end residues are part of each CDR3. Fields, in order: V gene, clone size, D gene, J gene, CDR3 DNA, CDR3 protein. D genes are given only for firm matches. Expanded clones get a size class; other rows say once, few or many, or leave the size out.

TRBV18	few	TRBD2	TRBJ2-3	TGTGCCAGCTCAGCCGGGACTAGCGGGACAGATACGCAGTATTTT	CASSAGTSGTDTQYF
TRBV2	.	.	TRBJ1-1	TGTGCCAGCAGAGGGGGGGACGCTGAAGCTTTCTTT	CASRGGDAEAFF
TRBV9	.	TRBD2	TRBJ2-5	TGTGCCAGCAGCATTGGACTAGCGGTAGAGACCCAGTACTTC	CASSIGLAVETQYF
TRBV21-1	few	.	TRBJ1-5	TGTGCCAGCAACACCGGGACACCACAAGGGGCCCAGCATTTT	CASNTGTPQGAQHF
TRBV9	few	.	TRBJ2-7	TGTGCCAGCAGCCCAACCTCTAGTCGTCCCTCTTACGAGCAGTACTTC	CASSPTSSRPSYEQYF
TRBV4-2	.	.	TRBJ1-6	TGTGCCAGCAGCCAGAGGGAGGATTCACCCCTCCACTTT	CASSQREDSPLHF
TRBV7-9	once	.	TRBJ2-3	TGTGCCAGCAGCCCCGACAGCTCAGATACGCAGTATTTT	CASSPDSSDTQYF
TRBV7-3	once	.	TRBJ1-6	TGTGCCAGCAGCTTCTCTTTTAATTCACCCCTCCACTTT	CASSFSFNSPLHF
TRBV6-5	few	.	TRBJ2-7	TGTGCCAGCAGTTACTCTGGGGGACTCGCCTCCGAGCAGTACTTC	CASSYSGGLASEQYF
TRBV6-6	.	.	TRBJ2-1	TGTGCCAGCAGTTACCAGTATGAGCAGTTCTTC	CASSYQYEQFF
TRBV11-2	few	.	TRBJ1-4	TGTGCCAGCAGCTTAGTGACCGGGGGGAATGAAAAACTGTTTTTT	CASSLVTGGNEKLFF
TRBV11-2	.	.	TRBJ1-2	TGTGCCAGCAGCCCATGGACAAGATTAAACTATGGCTACACCTTC	CASSPWTRLNYGYTF
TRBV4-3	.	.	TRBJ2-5	TGCGCCAGCAGCCACCGATCCGGGTCTCAAGAGACCCAGTACTTC	CASSHRSGSQETQYF
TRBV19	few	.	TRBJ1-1	TGTGCCAGTAGCCCACGGGGGGCCGTTGAAGCTTTCTTT	CASSPRGAVEAFF
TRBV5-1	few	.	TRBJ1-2	TGCGCCAGCAGCTTGACAGATAACTATGGCTACACCTTC	CASSLTDNYGYTF
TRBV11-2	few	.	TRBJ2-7	TGTGCCAGCAGCTCCCTTCGAGCGCTGCCCTACGAGCAGTACTTC	CASSSLRALPYEQYF
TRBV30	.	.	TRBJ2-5	TGTGCCTGGAGTGTTCAGGGGCTTGAGACCCAGTACTTC	CAWSVQGLETQYF
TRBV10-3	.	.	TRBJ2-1	TGTGCCATCAGTATAGGAGCAGGGGGGCCCTACAATGAGCAGTTCTTC	CAISIGAGGPYNEQFF
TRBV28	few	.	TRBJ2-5	TGTGCCAGCAGTCTGCAGGGCATCCAAGAGACCCAGTACTTC	CASSLQGIQETQYF
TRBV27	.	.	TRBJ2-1	TGTGCCAGCAGTGATCAGGGAAATGGTTACAATGAGCAGTTCTTC	CASSDQGNGYNEQFF
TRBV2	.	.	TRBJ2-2	TGTGCCAGCAGACGGACAGACCCGGGTACCGGGGAGCTGTTTTTT	CASRRTDPGTGELFF
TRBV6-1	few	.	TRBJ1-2	TGTGCCAGCAGTCCCGGGACAACAAACTATGGCTACACCTTC	CASSPGTTNYGYTF
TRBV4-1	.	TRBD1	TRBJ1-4	TGCGCCAGCAGCCAAGATCGGGGAACAGGGGTTTTGGAAAAACTGTTTTTT	CASSQDRGTGVLEKLFF
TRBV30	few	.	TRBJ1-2	TGTGCCTGGACTACAGGAAACTATGGCTACACCTTC	CAWTTGNYGYTF
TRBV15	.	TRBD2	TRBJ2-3	TGTGCCACCAGCAGGAGACTAGCGGGGGGCACAGATACGCAGTATTTT	CATSRRLAGGTDTQYF
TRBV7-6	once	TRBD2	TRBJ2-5	TGTGCCAGCAGCTTCAGCGGGGGACAAGAGACCCAGTACTTC	CASSFSGGQETQYF
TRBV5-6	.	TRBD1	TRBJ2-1	TGTGCCAGCAGCTTACAGGGGGTTTCCTACAATGAGCAGTTCTTC	CASSLQGVSYNEQFF
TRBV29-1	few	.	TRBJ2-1	TGCAGCGTTGAGGGCAGGGGCTCCTACAATGAGCAGTTCTTC	CSVEGRGSYNEQFF
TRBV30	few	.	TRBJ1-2	TGTGCCTGGAGTACCGGCGGTGGAGGTGGCTACACCTTC	CAWSTGGGGGYTF
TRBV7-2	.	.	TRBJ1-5	TGTGCCAGCAGCTTGGCAAGGGGGGGTGGGAATCAGCCCCAGCATTTT	CASSLARGGGNQPQHF
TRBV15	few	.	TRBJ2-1	TGTGCCACCAGCAGGGATAGGAGCAATGAGCAGTTCTTC	CATSRDRSNEQFF